This T cell receptor (beta chain) was sequenced during a study of high-grade serous ovarian cancer treatment subgroups. Study details: Samples averaged about 15,000 reads and thousands of unique TCR beta rearrangements.

Germline V gives CDR1 LNHDA, CDR2 SQIVND (reference sequence). This CDR3 comprises 14 residues. Trimming took off 6 bases at V and 0 bases at J, with 9 bases between the two ends. Tumor samples were obtained before definitive surgery or chemotherapy. Produced via immunoSEQ multiplex PCR; TCRdb's table is partial and in-frame only. The sample consists of 18,000 or so clones, about 68% of them appearing once. Sequencing was performed on tumor tissue. V is TRBV19 and J is TRBJ2-1, with D possibly matching TRBD2 (5 bases). This clonotype was obtained from a human donor with high-grade serous ovarian cancer. In DNA, the CDR3 is TGTGCCAGTAGGAGGGAGAGCTCCTACAATGAGCAGTTCTTC. It translates to CASRRESSYNEQFF.